This T cell receptor (beta chain) originates from a study of CD8+ T cells in alopecia areata. At the level of the study: Oral tofacitinib, 5 to 10 mg twice daily, was given in an open-label trial.

Between the trimmed V and J ends, which lost 5 bases and 0 bases, there was a span of 14 bases. The CDR3 runs to 15 residues. From germline, CDR1 is MNHNS and CDR2 SASEGT. Reverse transcribed after extraction, RNA yielded cDNA as the sequencing template. Profiled with immunoSEQ multiplex PCR; TCRdb holds only in-frame clones, not every one. Of about 270,000 clones in the sample, 60% were seen once. The treatment denotes: oral pan-JAK inhibitor, 5-10 mg twice daily. This TCR came from a human donor with alopecia areata. The specimen was CD4+ T cells sorted from blood, collected around week 54, from a patient treated with tofacitinib. This sequence joins TRBV6-1 and TRBJ2-7, with D tentatively TRBD2 (6 bases). The CDR3 sequence is CASSRGGISSYEQYF. As DNA, the CDR3 is TGTGCCAGCAGTAGGGGAGGCATTAGCTCCTACGAGCAGTACTTC.